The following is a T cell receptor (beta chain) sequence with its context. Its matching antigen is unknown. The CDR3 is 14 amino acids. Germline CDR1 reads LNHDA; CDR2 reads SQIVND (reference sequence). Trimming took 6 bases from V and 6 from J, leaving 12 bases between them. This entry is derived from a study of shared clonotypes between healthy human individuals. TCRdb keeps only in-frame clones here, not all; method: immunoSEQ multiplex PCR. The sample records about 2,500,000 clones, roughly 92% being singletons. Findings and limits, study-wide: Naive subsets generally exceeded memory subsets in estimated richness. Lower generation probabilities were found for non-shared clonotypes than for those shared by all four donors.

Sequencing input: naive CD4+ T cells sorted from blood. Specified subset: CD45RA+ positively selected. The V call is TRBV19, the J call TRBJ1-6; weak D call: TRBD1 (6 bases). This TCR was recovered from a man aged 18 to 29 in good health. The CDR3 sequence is CASRTTGGNSPLHF. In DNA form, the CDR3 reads TGTGCCAGTAGGACGACAGGAGGTAATTCACCCCTCCACTTT.